The source of this T cell receptor beta chain is a study of technical replicates of blood from several donors. Trimming removed 3 bases from V and 5 bases from J; junction bases left unmatched: 14. CDR1 is SGHNT and CDR2 is YYREEE in the germline V gene (reference sequence). This CDR3 has 17 amino acids. TCRdb's copy holds only in-frame clones and misses some; the assay was immunoSEQ multiplex PCR. The sample consists of 10,000 to 15,000 clones, roughly three quarters of them appearing once. The rearrangement uses TRBV5-4 and TRBJ2-5, with 9 nucleotides matching TRBD1. The source of this sequence is a human donor in good health. The sample taken for sequencing was PBMCs. Here the CDR3 reads CASSSAMTTGGRETQYF. The CDR3 DNA sequence: TGTGCCAGCAGCTCCGCTATGACGACAGGGGGGAGGGAGACCCAGTACTTC.